These T cell receptor beta chains were read from a single sample in a study of cytotoxic CD8 clonotypes in ibrutinib-treated CLL. Generated by immunoSEQ multiplex PCR, the TCRdb table keeps only in-frame clones and is missing some. Among some 98,000 clones listed, more than 75% were seen once. This material consisted of PBMCs, taken after 12 months of ibrutinib treatment. The receptors were gathered from a human donor with chronic lymphocytic leukemia. The CDR3 runs from the conserved cysteine through the conserved F or W. A D gene is named only where the DNA matches it firmly. Size is omitted from some rows. Given values are once, few, many or a class for expanded clones.

TRBJ2-7 NA TRBV7-8 NA CASSLAPGSPHEQYF TGTGCCAGCAGCTTAGCCCCCGGGTCGCCCCACGAGCAGTACTTC
TRBJ1-1 NA TRBV6-5 NA CASSPWDGKAFF TGTGCCAGCAGTCCTTGGGACGGTAAAGCTTTCTTT
TRBJ2-5 NA TRBV10-3 NA CAISELATQETQYF TGTGCCATCAGTGAGTTGGCAACCCAAGAGACCCAGTACTTC
TRBJ2-7 NA TRBV5-4 NA CASSFGQVPYEQYF TGTGCCAGCAGCTTTGGTCAGGTCCCCTACGAGCAGTACTTC
TRBJ2-7 TRBD1 TRBV6-1 NA CASSFRETGGYEQYF TGTGCCAGTAGCTTCCGGGAGACAGGGGGGTACGAGCAGTACTTC
TRBJ2-5 NA TRBV15 NA CATSRGSVYQETQYF TGTGCCACCAGCAGAGGGTCGGTGTACCAAGAGACCCAGTACTTC
TRBJ2-7 TRBD1 TRBV2 NA CASSLGGIQGAWDF TGTGCCAGCAGTTTAGGAGGGATCCAGGGGGCGTGGGACTTC
TRBJ2-7 NA TRBV7-2 NA CASSLAGGHNEQYF TGTGCCAGCAGCTTAGCGGGGGGGCACAACGAGCAGTACTTC
TRBJ1-4 NA TRBV11-3 NA CASSLLNEKLFF TGTGCCAGCAGCCTACTTAATGAAAAACTGTTTTTT
TRBJ2-7 NA TRBV4-2 once CASSQDPGYSYEQYF TGTGCCAGCAGCCAAGATCCCGGCTACTCCTACGAGCAGTACTTC
TRBJ1-2 NA TRBV11-3 NA CASSNRLITENYGYTF TGTGCCAGCAGCAATCGATTAATTACAGAGAACTATGGCTACACCTTC
TRBJ2-7 NA TRBV27 NA CASSRDRSYEQYF TGTGCCAGCAGCAGGGACCGTTCCTACGAGCAGTACTTC
TRBJ1-2 TRBD1 TRBV10-3 NA CAIRGDSPNYGYTF TGTGCCATCAGGGGGGACAGTCCTAACTATGGCTACACCTTC
TRBJ1-4 NA TRBV19 NA CASSRPNEKLFF TGTGCCAGTAGTCGGCCTAATGAAAAACTGTTTTTT
TRBJ1-4 NA TRBV30 NA CAWSQAGKLFF TGTGCCTGGAGTCAGGCGGGAAAACTGTTTTTT
TRBJ2-1 NA TRBV7-2 NA CASSLVNEQFF TGTGCCAGCAGCTTAGTCAATGAGCAGTTCTTC
TRBJ2-1 NA TRBV18 NA CASSPTPYNEQFF TGTGCCAGCTCACCGACACCTTACAATGAGCAGTTCTTC
TRBJ2-2 NA TRBV9 NA CASSVELYTGELFF TGTGCCAGCAGCGTAGAACTTTACACCGGGGAGCTGTTTTTT
TRBJ2-3 TRBD2 TRBV6-5 NA CASSYSSGGGWTQYF TGTGCCAGCAGTTACTCGAGTGGGGGGGGTTGGACGCAGTATTTT
TRBJ1-1 NA TRBV7-2 once CASSLQEAGRAFF TGTGCCAGCAGCTTACAGGAGGCCGGACGCGCTTTCTTT
TRBJ2-5 NA TRBV18 NA CASSPGDGETQYF TGTGCCAGCTCACCAGGGGACGGAGAGACCCAGTACTTC
TRBJ2-7 NA TRBV2 NA CASRAMGATVGF TGTGCCAGCAGGGCCATGGGGGCTACTGTAGGCTTC
TRBJ2-4 TRBD2 TRBV5-1 NA CASSSHNYGTSGVKNIQYF TGCGCCAGCAGCTCCCACAATTACGGGACTAGCGGGGTCAAGAACATTCAGTACTTC
TRBJ1-1 NA TRBV4-1 NA CASCPTQGEDTEAFF TGCGCCAGCTGTCCGACACAGGGAGAGGACACTGAAGCTTTCTTT
TRBJ2-5 TRBD2 TRBV6-1 once CASSRRGGEEETQYF TGTGCCAGCAGTAGACGCGGGGGGGAGGAGGAGACCCAGTACTTC
TRBJ2-5 TRBD1 TRBV5-6 few CASSLNTGGFGETQYF TGTGCCAGCAGCTTGAATACAGGGGGCTTCGGAGAGACCCAGTACTTC
TRBJ2-7 TRBD1 TRBV5-1 NA CASRQGTSAYEQYF TGCGCCAGCAGACAGGGGACCTCAGCCTACGAGCAGTACTTC
TRBJ1-1 NA TRBV6-1 NA CASTGAGVTEAFF TGTGCCAGCACTGGGGCTGGGGTCACTGAAGCTTTCTTT
TRBJ2-2 NA TRBV4-3 NA CASSHYRGFRITGELFF TGCGCCAGCAGCCATTATAGGGGATTCCGGATCACCGGGGAGCTGTTTTTT
TRBJ2-1 NA TRBV4-3 few CASSQDGPSSYNEQFF TGCGCCAGCAGCCAAGATGGTCCGAGCTCCTACAATGAGCAGTTCTTC
TRBJ2-7 NA TRBV4-2 once CASSQDYGLARYEQYF TGTGCCAGCAGCCAAGATTACGGCCTAGCGCGCTACGAGCAGTACTTC
TRBJ2-3 TRBD2 TRBV27 once CASSGVHGGVITDTQYF TGTGCCAGCAGTGGGGTCCACGGGGGGGTGATCACAGATACGCAGTATTTT